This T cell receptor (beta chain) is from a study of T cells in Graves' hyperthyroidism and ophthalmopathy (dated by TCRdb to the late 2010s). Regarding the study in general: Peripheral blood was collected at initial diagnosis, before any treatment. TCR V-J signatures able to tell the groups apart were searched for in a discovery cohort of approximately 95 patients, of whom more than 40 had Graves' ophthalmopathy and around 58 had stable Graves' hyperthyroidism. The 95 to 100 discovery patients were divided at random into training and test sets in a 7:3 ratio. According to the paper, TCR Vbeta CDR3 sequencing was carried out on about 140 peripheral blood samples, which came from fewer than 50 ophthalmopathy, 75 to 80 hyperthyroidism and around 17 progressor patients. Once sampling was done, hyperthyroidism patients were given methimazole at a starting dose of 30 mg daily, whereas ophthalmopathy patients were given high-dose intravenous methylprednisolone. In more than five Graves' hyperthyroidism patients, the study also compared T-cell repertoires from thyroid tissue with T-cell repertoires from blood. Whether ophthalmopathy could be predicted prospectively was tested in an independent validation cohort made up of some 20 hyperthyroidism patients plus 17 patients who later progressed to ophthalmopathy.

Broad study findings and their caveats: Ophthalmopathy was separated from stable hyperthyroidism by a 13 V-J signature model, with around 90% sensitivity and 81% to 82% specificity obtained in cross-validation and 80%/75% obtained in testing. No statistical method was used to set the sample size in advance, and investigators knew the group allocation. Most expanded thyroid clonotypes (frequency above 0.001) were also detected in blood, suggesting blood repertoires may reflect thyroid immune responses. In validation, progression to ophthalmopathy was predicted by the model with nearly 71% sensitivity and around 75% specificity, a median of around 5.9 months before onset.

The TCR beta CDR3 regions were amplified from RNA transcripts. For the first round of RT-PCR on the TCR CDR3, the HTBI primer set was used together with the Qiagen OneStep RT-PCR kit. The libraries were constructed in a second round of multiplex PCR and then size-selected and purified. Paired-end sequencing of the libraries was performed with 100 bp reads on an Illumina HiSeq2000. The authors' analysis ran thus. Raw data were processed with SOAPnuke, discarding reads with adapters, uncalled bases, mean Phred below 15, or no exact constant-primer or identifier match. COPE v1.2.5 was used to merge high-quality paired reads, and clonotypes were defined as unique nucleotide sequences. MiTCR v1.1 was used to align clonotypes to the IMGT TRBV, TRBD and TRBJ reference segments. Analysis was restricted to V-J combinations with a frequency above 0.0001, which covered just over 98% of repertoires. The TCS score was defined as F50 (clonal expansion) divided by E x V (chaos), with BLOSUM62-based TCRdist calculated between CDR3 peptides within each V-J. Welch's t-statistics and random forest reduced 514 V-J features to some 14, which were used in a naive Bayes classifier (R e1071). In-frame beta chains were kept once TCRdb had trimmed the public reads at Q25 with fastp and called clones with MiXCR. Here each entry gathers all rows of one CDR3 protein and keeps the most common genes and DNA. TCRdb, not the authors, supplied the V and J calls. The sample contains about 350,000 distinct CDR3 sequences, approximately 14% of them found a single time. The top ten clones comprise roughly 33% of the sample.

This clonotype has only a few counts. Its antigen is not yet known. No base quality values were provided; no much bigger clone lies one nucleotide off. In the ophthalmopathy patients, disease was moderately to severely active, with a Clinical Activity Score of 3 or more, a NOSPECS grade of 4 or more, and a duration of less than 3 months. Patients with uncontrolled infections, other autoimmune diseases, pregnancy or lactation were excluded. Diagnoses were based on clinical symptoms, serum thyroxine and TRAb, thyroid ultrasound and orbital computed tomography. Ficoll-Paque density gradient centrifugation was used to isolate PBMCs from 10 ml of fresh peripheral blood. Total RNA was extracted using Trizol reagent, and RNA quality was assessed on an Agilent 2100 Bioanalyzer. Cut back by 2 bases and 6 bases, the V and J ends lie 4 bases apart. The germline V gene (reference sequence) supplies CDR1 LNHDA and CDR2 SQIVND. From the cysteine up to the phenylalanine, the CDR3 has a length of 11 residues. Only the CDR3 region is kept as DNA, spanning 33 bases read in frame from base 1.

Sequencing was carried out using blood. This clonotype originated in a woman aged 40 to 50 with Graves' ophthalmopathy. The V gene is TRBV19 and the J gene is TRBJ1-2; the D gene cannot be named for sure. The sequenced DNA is TGTGCCAGTAGTATACTCCATGGCTACACCTTC. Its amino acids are CASSILHGYTF. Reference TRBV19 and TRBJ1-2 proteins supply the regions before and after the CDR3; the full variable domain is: DGGITQSPKYLFRKEGQNVTLSCEQNLNHDAMYWYRQDPGQGLRLIYYSQIVNDFQKGDIAEGYSVSREKKESFPLTVTSAQKNPTAFYLCASSILHGYTFGSGTRLTVV.